The 2 T cell receptor beta chains in this list originate from one sample, sequenced in a study of cytomegalovirus exposure and HLA in healthy donors. TCRdb's table, derived via immunoSEQ multiplex PCR, lists solely in-frame clones and lacks some. The profile shows roughly 80,000 clones, 94% of them singletons. The source material was PBMCs. The origin of the receptors is a woman younger than 35 in good health and CMV-seronegative.

This clone was seen once. The chain has TRBV2 and TRBJ2-2; perhaps TRBD2 as D (5 bases). The CDR3 contains 13 residues. The V and J ends lost 2 bases and 7 bases respectively, with 8 bases between them. Germline V gene lookup returns CDR1 SNHLY and CDR2 FYNNEI. The CDR3 protein is CASSETAGGELFF. The CDR3, as DNA: TGTGCCAGCAGTGAAACTGCGGGCGGGGAGCTGTTTTTT. The whole variable domain, remainder taken from reference TRBV2 and TRBJ2-2, is EPEVTQTPSHQVTQMGQEVILRCVPISNHLYFYWYRQILGQKVEFLVSFYNNEISEKSEIFDDQFSVERPDGSNFTLKIRSTKLEDSAMYFCASSETAGGELFFGEGSRLTVL.

In its sample, this clone was seen once. The chain combines TRBV4-1 with TRBJ2-7, with D tentatively TRBD2 (6 bases). The CDR3 spans 14 residues. Germline CDR1 reads MGHRA; CDR2 reads YSYEKL. Trimming removed 1 base at V and 3 bases at J, with 10 bases between. Here the CDR3 DNA reads TGCGCCAGCAGCCAAGCTCTGGACTACTACGAGCAGTACTTC. It is translated as CASSQALDYYEQYF.